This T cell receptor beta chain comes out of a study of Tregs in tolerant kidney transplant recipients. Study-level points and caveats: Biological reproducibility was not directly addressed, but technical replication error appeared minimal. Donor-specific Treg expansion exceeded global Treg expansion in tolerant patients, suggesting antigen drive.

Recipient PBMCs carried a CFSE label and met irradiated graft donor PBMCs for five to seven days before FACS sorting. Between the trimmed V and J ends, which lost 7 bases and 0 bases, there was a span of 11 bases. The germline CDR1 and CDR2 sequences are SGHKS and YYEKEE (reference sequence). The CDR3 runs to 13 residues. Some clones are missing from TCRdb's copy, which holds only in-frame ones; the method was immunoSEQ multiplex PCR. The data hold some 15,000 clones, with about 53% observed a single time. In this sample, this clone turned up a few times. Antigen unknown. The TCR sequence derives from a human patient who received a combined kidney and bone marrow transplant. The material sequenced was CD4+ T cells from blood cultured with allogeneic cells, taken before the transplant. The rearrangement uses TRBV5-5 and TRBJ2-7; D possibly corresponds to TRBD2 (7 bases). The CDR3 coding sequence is TGTGCCAGCCTAGGGGGGGGCTCCTACGAGCAGTACTTC. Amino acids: CASLGGGSYEQYF.